These 5 T cell receptor beta chains were sequenced from one sample in a study of T cells in Graves' hyperthyroidism and ophthalmopathy. RNA transcripts provided the source from which TCR beta CDR3 regions were amplified. HTBI primers drove first-round RT-PCR of the TCR CDR3. TCRdb used MiXCR to reprocess the multiplex PCR reads, holding one entry per CDR3 protein. The sample shows fewer than 450,000 distinct CDR3 sequences, around 15% of them seen only once. Sequenced sample: blood. These receptor sequences come from a woman in her sixties or seventies with Graves' ophthalmopathy.

This clonotype has a count of ten or more. The chain links TRBV15 to TRBJ2-2; 7 bases are shared with TRBD2. The V gene's germline CDR1 is LNHNV and CDR2 YYDKDF (reference sequence). Unmatched junction bases numbered 6, after V lost 1 base and J lost 4 bases. The CDR3 runs 16 residues. Written as DNA, the CDR3 is TGTGCCACCAGCAGAGCGCGCGGGAGCCTCACCGGGGAGCTGTTTTTT. Protein: CATSRARGSLTGELFF.

This clonotype has ten or more counts. CDR3 residues: CSAIYRGNTEAFF. In nucleotides, the CDR3 is TGCAGTGCTATTTACAGGGGGAACACTGAAGCTTTCTTT. The chain is built from TRBV20-1 and TRBJ1-1; 7 bases align to TRBD1. Germline assignment: CDR1 DFQATT and CDR2 SNEGSKA (reference sequence). This CDR3 region has 13 residues. The V segment lost 4 bases and the J segment 1 base; nucleotides outside the gene matches: 3.

At least ten counts were recorded for this clonotype. This chain connects TRBV6-1 to TRBJ1-2; 9 bases map to TRBD1. The CDR3 spans 14 residues. V trimming: 8 bases; J trimming: 1 base; junction bases outside the gene matches: 5. Per germline, CDR1 MNHNS and CDR2 SASEGT. The CDR3 coding sequence is TGTGCCAGCCGCGACAGGGGGGATAACTATGGCTACACCTTC. As protein: CASRDRGDNYGYTF.

This clonotype was picked up many times. The chain recombines TRBV29-1 with TRBJ2-2; no clear D gene. Germline V lookup: CDR1 SQVTM, CDR2 ANQGSEA. This CDR3 contains 14 residues. The ends were cut back, 4 bases at V and 3 bases at J, with 12 bases in the middle. As DNA, the CDR3 is TGCAGCGTTGGGGGATATGAGGACACCGGGGAGCTGTTTTTT. Encoded protein: CSVGGYEDTGELFF.

The rearrangement links TRBV20-1 to TRBJ2-3; 8 nucleotides line up with TRBD2. The germline CDR1 and CDR2 sequences are DFQATT and SNEGSKA (reference sequence). This CDR3 spans 17 amino acids. With 3 bases clipped from V and 4 bases from J, the junction kept 15 bases outside the gene matches. Here the CDR3 DNA reads TGCAGTGCTAGTCCCGCTAGCGGGTTCCAATCGGCAGATACGCAGTATTTT. Protein: CSASPASGFQSADTQYF.